The T cell receptor (beta chain) under discussion was sequenced for a study of blood T cells in healthy people across ages (dated by TCRdb to the mid-2010s). Concerning the study at large: In model experiments, template switching captured about one uniquely barcoded TCR beta cDNA molecule for every two T cells. The study measured age-related changes in TCR beta repertoire diversity using deep sequencing normalized with unique cDNA molecular identifiers. The donors were split into four age groups: young (average 16 years), middle-aged (roughly 39), aged (over 55) and long-lived (under 85). To avoid experimental bias, donors of different ages were spread randomly across the sequencing lanes. Two additional independent replicas of 1 million unique cDNA reads from the same blood draw were analyzed for two donors (one aged 18 to 30 and one aged 80 or older). Broad study findings and their caveats: A strong correlation was found between observed TCR beta diversity and the percentage of naive T cells measured by flow cytometry. As age increased, observed TCR beta diversity per million T cells dropped in a roughly linear way, and a significant reduction was already evident by age 40. Compared with the aged group, the long-lived group had more naive CD4+ T cells, fewer expanded clones and increased TCR diversity, suggesting age selection. The CMV infection status of donors was not known, potentially confounding age-related changes in expanded clonotypes. Because profiling used bulk unsorted PBMCs, naive and antigen-experienced compartments could not be compared conclusively. Total diversity estimates from one million sequenced T cells were considered lower bounds and underestimates.

There are 14 amino acids in the CDR3, from cysteine to phenylalanine inclusive. Here the CDR3 DNA is all that survives: 42 bases in frame from base 1. CDR1 is given as DFQATT and CDR2 as SNEGSKA, both from the germline V gene (reference sequence). The germline ends are 8 bases apart after V is trimmed by 0 bases and J by 3 bases. Comments on this clonotype: Its antigen remains unidentified. The sample holds no much larger clone one base away, and base qualities are not on file.

Libraries were constructed by 5' RACE. Sequencing instrument: Illumina HiSeq 2500. A second PCR of about 7 to 12 cycles was run with a J-beta primer mix and a sample-barcoded 5' primer. A unique molecular identifier was introduced onto each TCR beta cDNA molecule by a template-switch 5' adaptor carrying 12 random nucleotides. At least 2.5 million CDR3-containing paired-end reads were obtained from each sample. First-strand cDNA was synthesized from all RNA with the Mint cDNA synthesis kit, primed by a TRBC-specific oligonucleotide. Following uracil-DNA glycosylase treatment, a first 18-cycle PCR with universal primers M1SS and BC2_uni_R was performed on all cDNA. The study's own analysis went as follows. Normalization of each sample was performed by random selection of 1 million high-quality reads, each carrying a distinct molecular identifier. Reads with shared molecular identifiers were discarded instead of being binned into consensus sequences. MiTCR, with a Q25 quality threshold and the strictest error-elimination algorithm, was used for CDR3 identification, clonotype clustering and error correction. Lower-bound total TCR beta diversity was estimated with a nonparametric unseen species model using Euler transformation. Clones were called with MiXCR by TCRdb after fastp trimmed the public reads at Q25, and only in-frame beta chains were retained. A single entry per CDR3 protein holds the most common genes and DNA from its merged rows. These V and J calls rely on TCRdb rather than the paper's analysis. In all, the sample holds about 650,000 distinct CDR3 sequences, and about 30% of those were seen once. The ten largest make up 15% to 17% of the sample.

Donors were 39 systemically healthy Caucasian individuals from Russia aged 6 to 90 years. Each donor gave about 9.2 milliliters of peripheral blood, drawn into EDTA-treated Vacutainer tubes. PBMCs were isolated by Ficoll-Paque density-gradient centrifugation, with at least 6 million obtained per sample. Total RNA was extracted from PBMCs with Trizol reagent, with at least 6 micrograms obtained per sample. The percentages of naive CD45RAhigh/CD27high T cells were determined by flow cytometry on a PBMC aliquot from every donor. The origin of this receptor is a woman of 80 years or more in good health. Donor details come from another sample of the same person, matched by shared clones. This sequence uses TRBV20-1 and TRBJ2-2; the D gene is unclear. Sequencing input: blood. The sequenced DNA: TGCAGTGCTAGAGATAGATGGGACACCGGGGAGCTGTTTTTT. Translation gives CSARDRWDTGELFF.